These 32 T cell receptor beta chains were sequenced from one sample in a study of cytomegalovirus exposure and HLA in healthy donors. Amplification used 60 Vbeta primers and 13 Jbeta primers. Clones were read by immunoSEQ multiplex PCR, and TCRdb kept only the in-frame ones, dropping some. The sample lists 160,000 or so clones; more than 75% were seen once. Source material: PBMCs. These receptors all stem from a man between 18 and 29 years old in good health and CMV-seropositive.

This chain joins TRBV9 and TRBJ2-3; 12 bases align to TRBD2. This CDR3 contains 16 residues. Germline V lookup: CDR1 SGDLS, CDR2 YYNGEE. V dropped 1 base and J dropped 7; count of bases not matched to a gene: 7. CDR3 protein: CASSVTGLAGLYTQYF. CDR3 DNA sequence: TGTGCCAGCAGCGTAACCGGACTAGCGGGATTATATACGCAGTATTTT.

This rearrangement joins TRBV6-5 to TRBJ1-4; D is uncertain. The V end lost 0 bases, the J end lost 8 bases, and 10 bases lay between the germline ends. The CDR3 is 14 amino acids. Per the germline V gene, CDR1 is MNHEY and CDR2 is SVGAGI. Written as DNA, the CDR3 is TGTGCCAGCAGTTACTCGAGGGCTTGGGAAAAACTGTTTTTT. Protein sequence: CASSYSRAWEKLFF.

The rearrangement uses TRBV7-2 and TRBJ1-4; a possible D gene is TRBD1 (6 bases). The V gene's germline CDR1 is SGHTA and CDR2 FQGNSA. This CDR3 is 16 amino acids long. V was pared by 4 bases and J by 0 bases, with 12 bases between. The CDR3 bases are TGTGCCAGCAGCTCCGGACAGCCTGCAACTAATGAAAAACTGTTTTTT. Translating it yields CASSSGQPATNEKLFF.

The V and J genes are TRBV5-6 and TRBJ1-2, with TRBD1 matching 9 bases. J lost 8 bases, V lost 6 bases, and 14 bases had no gene match. The germline V gene encodes CDR1 SGHDT and CDR2 YYEEEE. The CDR3 extends over 15 amino acids. The CDR3, as DNA: TGTGCCAGCACAACAGGGGGCATTCCGCTCCTGGGCTACACCTTC. Residues: CASTTGGIPLLGYTF.

This rearrangement joins TRBV2 to TRBJ2-5; 10 bases align to TRBD2. This CDR3 contains 15 residues. Germline-derived CDR1 and CDR2 are SNHLY and FYNNEI. V trimming: 6 bases; J trimming: 5 bases; junction bases outside the gene matches: 9. The CDR3 region is CASSWELAGFETQYF. CDR3 DNA: TGTGCCAGCAGCTGGGAACTAGCGGGATTTGAGACCCAGTACTTC. Looking up the rest from reference TRBV2 and TRBJ2-5 gives the full variable domain: EPEVTQTPSHQVTQMGQEVILRCVPISNHLYFYWYRQILGQKVEFLVSFYNNEISEKSEIFDDQFSVERPDGSNFTLKIRSTKLEDSAMYFCASSWELAGFETQYFGPGTRLLVL.

The sample holds a few counts of this clone. The chain is built from TRBV7-2 and TRBJ2-3, with a weak D call TRBD1 (5 bases). This CDR3 spans 14 amino acids. The germline V gene encodes CDR1 SGHTA and CDR2 FQGNSA. V lost 5 bases and J 4 bases, leaving 13 bases between the germline ends. The CDR3 spells CASSPQGVSDTQYF. CDR3 DNA sequence: TGTGCCAGCAGCCCCCAAGGGGTCTCAGATACGCAGTATTTT.

This chain uses TRBV18 with TRBJ2-1; 8 bases agree with TRBD2. The length of the CDR3 is 14 residues. Looked up from germline, CDR1 is KGHSH and CDR2 is LQKENI. The V gene end was trimmed by 3 bases and the J gene end by 7 bases; junction bases not matched to a gene: 5. The CDR3: CASSPSGGINEQFF. In nucleotides, the CDR3 is TGTGCCAGCTCACCGTCGGGAGGGATAAATGAGCAGTTCTTC.

The genes are TRBV7-2 and TRBJ1-5, with 7 bases aligning to TRBD1. V shed 5 bases, J shed 2 bases, and the junction held 9 bases outside the gene matches. Germline CDR1 is SGHTA and CDR2 is FQGNSA. CDR3 size: 16 residues. The CDR3 DNA reads TGTGCCAGCAGCCCACCACGACAGGGTGGCAATCAGCCCCAGCATTTT. Residues: CASSPPRQGGNQPQHF.

This chain links TRBV15 with TRBJ1-5, with no clear D. Germline-derived CDR1 and CDR2 are LNHNV and YYDKDF (reference sequence). CDR3 length equals 16 residues. V was trimmed by 5 bases and J by 6 bases, leaving 20 bases between them. The CDR3 here is CATSGNPRTAGQPQHF. The CDR3 nucleotides read TGTGCCACCAGCGGAAATCCCCGAACAGCCGGTCAGCCCCAGCATTTT.

The gene calls are TRBV6-6 and TRBJ2-1, with D perhaps matching TRBD1 (6 bases). The CDR3 runs to 16 residues. Trimming shortened V by 6 bases and J by 0 bases, and 15 bases separated the two germline ends. Germline CDR1 reads MNHNY; CDR2 reads SVGAGI (reference sequence). The CDR3 bases are TGTGCCAGCAGCTTCGGACAGCCCAACTCCTACAATGAGCAGTTCTTC. Its translation: CASSFGQPNSYNEQFF.

The CDR3 loop reads CASSQGLAGFHSYEQYF. The CDR3 DNA reads as TGTGCCAGCAGCCAGGGACTAGCGGGTTTTCACTCCTACGAGCAGTACTTC. The chain has TRBV7-6 and TRBJ2-7; 12 nucleotides match TRBD2. Germline trimming cut 5 bases from V and 0 bases from J; bases unmatched to any gene: 8. The CDR3 extends over 17 amino acids. Germline CDR1 reads SGHVS; CDR2 reads FNYEAQ.

This clone was detected only a few times. The V call is TRBV11-3, the J call TRBJ2-3; no firm D call. CDR3 length: 12 residues. Trimming removed 1 base at V and 5 bases at J, with 4 bases between. The germline CDR1 and CDR2 sequences are SGHNT and YENEEA. The CDR3 bases are TGTGCCAGCAGCTTAGTCGGAGATACGCAGTATTTT. Its translation: CASSLVGDTQYF.

The chain carries TRBV4-1 and TRBJ2-5; the match to TRBD1 covers 10 bases. With V trimmed by 5 bases and J by 4 bases, 4 bases remained unmatched. Per germline, CDR1 MGHRA and CDR2 YSYEKL. The CDR3 covers 14 residues. CDR3 nucleotide sequence: TGCGCCAGCAGCGCCCGGGACAGGGGAGAGACCCAGTACTTC. Translation: CASSARDRGETQYF.

J is TRBJ1-4 and V is TRBV7-9, with 8 bases matching TRBD1. CDR1 is SEHNR and CDR2 is FQNEAQ in the germline V gene (reference sequence). V trimming: 3 bases; J trimming: 2 bases; junction bases outside the gene matches: 2. The CDR3 totals 15 residues. CDR3: CASSFPGGTNEKLFF. The CDR3, as DNA: TGTGCCAGCAGCTTTCCAGGGGGCACTAATGAAAAACTGTTTTTT.

This rearrangement joins TRBV4-1 to TRBJ2-7; 10 bases map to TRBD2. Trimming took 1 base from V and 7 from J; bases not matched to a gene: 10. Germline V gene lookup returns CDR1 MGHRA and CDR2 YSYEKL. This CDR3 is 16 amino acids long. CDR3 residues: CASSQGPSGRVEEQYF. CDR3 DNA sequence: TGCGCCAGCAGCCAAGGTCCTAGCGGGAGAGTGGAGGAGCAGTACTTC.

This chain links TRBV29-1 with TRBJ1-1; TRBD1 agrees at 10 bases. Germline trimming cut 3 bases from V and 5 bases from J; bases unmatched to any gene: 6. The CDR3 consists of 14 residues. Germline V gives CDR1 SQVTM, CDR2 ANQGSEA. CDR3 in DNA: TGCAGCGTTGACAGGACAGGGGGGGAAACTGAAGCTTTCTTT. Its translation: CSVDRTGGETEAFF.

The chain combines TRBV7-2 with TRBJ2-2; weak D call: TRBD2 (6 bases). Trimming removed 7 bases from V and 1 base from J, with 10 bases in between. Germline CDR1 SGHTA, CDR2 FQGNSA. This CDR3 region has 14 residues. The CDR3 DNA reads as TGTGCCAGCATCGGGACTGTGAACACCGGGGAGCTGTTTTTT. Amino acid sequence: CASIGTVNTGELFF.

The chain employs TRBV19 and TRBJ1-4; 12 bases align to TRBD1. CDR3 size: 18 residues. Trimming removed 4 bases from V and 8 bases from J; junction bases left unmatched: 14. Germline V lookup: CDR1 LNHDA, CDR2 SQIVND (reference sequence). CDR3 sequence reads: CASSKTGTGGPLGEKLFF. For the CDR3, the DNA is TGTGCCAGTAGTAAAACCGGGACAGGGGGCCCTCTCGGCGAAAAACTGTTTTTT.

This clone was found a few times. This chain links TRBV25-1 with TRBJ2-1, with TRBD1 matching over 7 bases. CDR3 size: 16 residues. Trimming removed 1 base from V and 6 bases from J; junction bases left unmatched: 9. Germline lookup yields CDR1 MGHDK and CDR2 SYGVNS. The CDR3 protein is CASSEWTGTLGNEQFF. CDR3 bases: TGTGCCAGCAGTGAATGGACAGGAACCCTTGGCAATGAGCAGTTCTTC.

As to this clone: The germline gene is not matched at one end of the junction; a read error may be the cause. This chain joins TRBV5-4 and TRBJ2-6, with D possibly being TRBD1 (5 bases). The CDR3 sequence is 15 residues long. Germline-derived CDR1 and CDR2 are SGHNT and YYREEE (reference sequence). CDR3 loop: CASSSEAAGANGLTF. Written as DNA, the CDR3 is TGTGCCAGCAGCTCCGAGGCTGCTGGGGCCAACGGCCTGACTTTC. Together with reference TRBV5-4 and TRBJ2-6, the CDR3 gives the full variable domain: ETGVTQSPTHLIKTRGQQVTLRCSSQSGHNTVSWYQQALGQGPQFIFQYYREEENGRGNFPPRFSGLQFPNYSSELNVNALELDDSALYLCASSSEAAGANGLTFGAGSRLTVL.

The chain carries TRBV7-9 and TRBJ2-2, with a possible D match to TRBD2 (6 bases). Between the trimmed V and J ends, which lost 0 bases and 0 bases, there was a span of 11 bases. The CDR3 totals 17 residues. Germline V gene lookup returns CDR1 SEHNR and CDR2 FQNEAQ (reference sequence). CDR3 DNA: TGTGCCAGCAGCTTAGCACTAGCCCACTCGAACACCGGGGAGCTGTTTTTT. Amino acid sequence: CASSLALAHSNTGELFF. Supplemented by reference TRBV7-9 and TRBJ2-2, the full variable domain reads DTGVSQNPRHKITKRGQNVTFRCDPISEHNRLYWYRQTLGQGPEFLTYFQNEAQLEKSRLLSDRFSAERPKGSFSTLEIQRTEQGDSAMYLCASSLALAHSNTGELFFGEGSRLTVL.

J is TRBJ2-5 and V is TRBV10-3, with 12 bases matching TRBD2. Matching the DNA end better, TRBJ2-7 makes the J call doubtful. Germline V gives CDR1 ENHRY, CDR2 SYGVKD. This CDR3 has 17 residues. The CDR3 DNA is TGTGCCATCAGTGATCCGACTAGCGGGAGTAGCTCCTACGAGCAGTACTTC. As protein: CAISDPTSGSSSYEQYF.

The J gene is TRBJ1-2, the V gene TRBV2; D possibly corresponds to TRBD1 (5 bases). Germline CDR1 reads SNHLY; CDR2 reads FYNNEI. Trimming cost V 3 bases and J 9 bases, with 14 bases left between them. This CDR3 region has 13 residues. The DNA of the CDR3 is TGTGCCAGCAGTGACGACCGTCCAGGGAGCTACACCTTC. This encodes CASSDDRPGSYTF.

The chain employs TRBV10-3 and TRBJ1-4; weak D call: TRBD1 (6 bases). Germline-derived CDR1 and CDR2 are ENHRY and SYGVKD. This CDR3 is 13 amino acids long. V was pared by 7 bases and J by 5 bases, with 11 bases between. The CDR3 bases are TGTGCCATCACGGACAGACCGAATGAAAAACTGTTTTTT. Residues: CAITDRPNEKLFF.

This clone occurred a few times. This rearrangement joins TRBV5-4 to TRBJ2-5; a weak D match, TRBD1 (5 bases). The DNA end is a closer match to TRBJ2-7, so the J assignment may be wrong. The CDR3 consists of 13 residues. Germline assignment: CDR1 SGHNT and CDR2 YYREEE (reference sequence). CDR3 bases: TGTGCCAGCAGCAATACCAGGGCCCACGAGCAGTACTTC. It translates to CASSNTRAHEQYF.

The chain employs TRBV5-4 and TRBJ2-3; 11 nucleotides align to TRBD2. V shed 0 bases and J 4 bases; nucleotides not matched to a gene: 4. CDR1 and CDR2 (germline): SGHNT, YYREEE (reference sequence). CDR3 length: 16 amino acids. The CDR3 protein is CASSLGSSGGSDTQYF. The CDR3 DNA follows: TGTGCCAGCAGCTTGGGTTCTAGCGGGGGGTCAGATACGCAGTATTTT.

The J gene is TRBJ2-5, the V gene TRBV21-1; TRBD1, the D gene given by the table, was not confirmed from the DNA. TRBV21-1 is labeled a pseudogene. This CDR3 spans 17 amino acids. CDR3 bases: TGTGCCAGCAGCCCCCAGGCCGGGACAGGAGCTGAAGAGACCCAGTACTTC. It translates to CASSPQAGTGAEETQYF.

The rearrangement links TRBV11-2 to TRBJ1-4; TRBD1 is a possible D gene (5 bases). V was cut by 3 bases and J by 5 bases, with 10 bases left in between. Per germline, CDR1 SGHAT and CDR2 FQNNGV. The CDR3 totals 14 residues. The CDR3 protein is CASSFTHRNEKLFF. CDR3 in DNA: TGTGCCAGCAGCTTCACACACAGGAATGAAAAACTGTTTTTT.

This rearrangement joins TRBV19 to TRBJ2-7; D is perhaps TRBD2 (6 bases). Trimming removed 3 bases at V and 7 bases at J, with 16 bases between. The CDR3 contains 14 residues. Germline loops: CDR1 LNHDA, CDR2 SQIVND (reference sequence). CDR3 protein: CASSMAGIDREQYF. The CDR3, as DNA: TGTGCCAGTAGTATGGCGGGGATTGATCGGGAGCAGTACTTC.

The CDR3 coding sequence is TGTGCCAGCAGTCTCGCATTAGTCGTTAATTCACCCCTCCACTTT. Protein sequence: CASSLALVVNSPLHF. This chain connects TRBV6-5 to TRBJ1-6; unclear D gene. The ends were cut back, 5 bases at V and 6 bases at J, with 14 bases in the middle. CDR3 size: 15 residues. In germline, CDR1 is MNHEY, CDR2 SVGAGI.

The chain is built from TRBV19 and TRBJ1-1, with 10 bases lining up with TRBD1. Losses at the gene ends were 4 bases for V and 4 bases for J; bases not matched to a gene: 3. The CDR3 runs 14 residues. Germline CDR1 and CDR2: LNHDA and SQIVND (reference sequence). The CDR3 DNA sequence: TGTGCCAGTAGTACGACAGGGGGCGGCACTGAAGCTTTCTTT. This encodes CASSTTGGGTEAFF. Together with reference TRBV19 and TRBJ1-1, the CDR3 gives the full variable domain: DGGITQSPKYLFRKEGQNVTLSCEQNLNHDAMYWYRQDPGQGLRLIYYSQIVNDFQKGDIAEGYSVSREKKESFPLTVTSAQKNPTAFYLCASSTTGGGTEAFFGQGTRLTVV.

The J gene is TRBJ1-1, the V gene TRBV5-6, with D tentatively TRBD1 (5 bases). Trimming took 2 bases from V and 1 from J, leaving 9 bases between them. The CDR3 is 14 residues long. Germline CDR1 and CDR2: SGHDT and YYEEEE. The CDR3 here is CASSFEQANTEAFF. CDR3 bases: TGTGCCAGCAGCTTTGAACAGGCGAACACTGAAGCTTTCTTT.